These 10 T cell receptor beta chains originate from one sample sequenced in a study of T cell responses to AZD1222 COVID-19 vaccine (dated by TCRdb to the early 2020s). The sample's time point label, decoded: baseline before first vaccination. The library was obtained by the immunoSEQ multiplex PCR assay. What TCRdb holds here is the immuneACCESS table cut down to in-frame rearrangements. Part of the clones is not present; checked against another copy, under half of the missing clones reflect an unresolved V gene, and the others are unexplained. The sample data list 150,000 to 200,000 clones, and about nine tenths of these were observed just once. The leading ten clones occupy approximately 2.9% of the sample. This specimen was peripheral blood, taken on day 0 of AZD1222 vaccination. The source of these receptors is an adult in good health.

This clone came up once. The chain employs TRBV6-5 and TRBJ1-5; possible D gene TRBD1, 6 bases. The CDR3 length is 15 residues. Germline V CDR1 and CDR2: MNHEY, SVGAGI. V lost 7 bases, J lost 7 bases, and 20 bases lay in between. CDR3: CASTHKGDIGQPQHF. As DNA, the CDR3 is TGTGCCAGCACTCACAAGGGGGATATCGGGCAGCCCCAGCATTTT.

The CDR3 sequence: CASSSDRAHGELFF. DNA of the CDR3: TGCGCCAGCAGCTCGGACAGGGCGCACGGGGAGCTGTTTTTT. The chain is built from TRBV5-1 and TRBJ2-2; TRBD1 aligns across 8 bases. There are 14 residues in the CDR3. In germline, CDR1 is SGHRS, CDR2 YFSETQ. J gave up 7 bases and V 3 bases, and 5 bases lay outside the gene matches.

This chain links TRBV27 with TRBJ2-7; D remains unclear. The CDR3 is 13 amino acids. Per germline, CDR1 MNHEY and CDR2 SMNVEV (reference sequence). Trimming cost V 5 bases and J 3 bases, with 11 bases left between them. The CDR3: CASSPGLSYEQYF. The CDR3 DNA reads as TGTGCCAGCAGTCCGGGCCTTAGCTACGAGCAGTACTTC.

The chain has TRBV5-4 and TRBJ1-1; the match to TRBD1 covers 8 bases. There are 12 residues in the CDR3. Germline V gene data show CDR1 as SGHNT and CDR2 as YYREEE (reference sequence). V lost 4 bases, J lost 11 bases, and 7 bases stayed unmatched. CDR3: CASSAGQAKAFF. Here the CDR3 DNA reads TGTGCCAGCAGCGCGGGACAGGCGAAGGCTTTCTTT.

This rearrangement joins TRBV19 to TRBJ2-1, with 11 bases matching TRBD2. CDR1 and CDR2 from the germline V gene are LNHDA and SQIVND (reference sequence). V lost 7 bases, J lost 2 bases, and 1 base stayed unmatched. This CDR3 is built from 14 residues. CDR3 DNA sequence: TGTGCCAGTACGACTAGCGGGGCCTACAATGAGCAGTTCTTC. It is translated as CASTTSGAYNEQFF.

The genes are TRBV4-2 and TRBJ2-2, with D perhaps matching TRBD1 (6 bases). The length of the CDR3 is 17 residues. In germline, CDR1 is LGHNA, CDR2 YNFKEQ. V was clipped by 1 base and J by 0 bases, with 12 bases between them. The CDR3 is CASSQGTAMSNTGELFF. CDR3 DNA: TGTGCCAGCAGCCAAGGGACAGCAATGTCGAACACCGGGGAGCTGTTTTTT.

This clone was counted a few times. The chain joins TRBV27 to TRBJ1-4; a possible D gene is TRBD1 (5 bases). This CDR3 region has 16 residues. V was shortened by 1 base and J by 7 bases, with 16 bases between the two germline ends. Looked up from germline, CDR1 is MNHEY and CDR2 is SMNVEV (reference sequence). CDR3 region: CASSLFARLRGEKLFF. The DNA of the CDR3 is TGTGCCAGCAGTTTATTCGCACGGTTAAGGGGTGAAAAACTGTTTTTT.

The chain recombines TRBV3-1 (or the pseudogene TRBV3-2) with TRBJ2-1; the match to TRBD2 covers 14 bases. The CDR3 has 24 residues. With V trimmed by 2 bases and J by 0 bases, 21 bases remained unmatched. In germline, CDR1 is LGHDT, CDR2 YNNKEL (reference sequence). CDR3 sequence reads: CASSQRDGKQSGTSGGPSYNEQFF. In nucleotides, the CDR3 is TGTGCCAGCAGCCAAAGGGACGGAAAACAGTCGGGGACTAGCGGGGGACCCTCCTACAATGAGCAGTTCTTC.

The rearrangement links TRBV5-5 to TRBJ2-3; possible D gene TRBD1, 6 bases. V shed 5 bases and J shed 0 bases, with 13 bases lying between them. The V gene's germline CDR1 is SGHKS and CDR2 YYEKEE (reference sequence). The CDR3 is made up of 15 amino acids. The CDR3 sequence: CASSVAGASTDTQYF. As DNA, the CDR3 is TGTGCCAGCAGTGTTGCAGGGGCTAGCACAGATACGCAGTATTTT.

The chain couples TRBV7-2 to TRBJ1-1; D gene ambiguous. Trimming stripped 0 bases from V and 0 bases from J, with 8 bases between. The CDR3 extends over 15 amino acids. From germline, CDR1 is SGHTA and CDR2 FQGNSA. The chain's CDR3 is CASSLAPLLNTEAFF. CDR3 DNA sequence: TGTGCCAGCAGCTTAGCACCTCTGCTGAACACTGAAGCTTTCTTT.